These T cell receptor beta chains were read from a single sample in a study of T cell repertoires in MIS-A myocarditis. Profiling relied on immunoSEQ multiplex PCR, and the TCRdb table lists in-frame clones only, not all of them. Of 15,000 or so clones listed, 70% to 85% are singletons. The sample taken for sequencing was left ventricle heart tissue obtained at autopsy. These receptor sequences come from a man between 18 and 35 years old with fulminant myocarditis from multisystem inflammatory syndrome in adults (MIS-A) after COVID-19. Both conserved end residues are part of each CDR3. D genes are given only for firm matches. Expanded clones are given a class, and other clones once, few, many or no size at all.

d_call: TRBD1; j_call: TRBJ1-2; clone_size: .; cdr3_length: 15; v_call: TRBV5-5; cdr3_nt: TGTGCCAGCAGCCGCTCCGTATACAGGGGCTATGGCTACACCTTC; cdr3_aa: CASSRSVYRGYGYTF
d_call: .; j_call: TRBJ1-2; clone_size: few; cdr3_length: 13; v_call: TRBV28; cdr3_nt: TGTGCCAGCAATGAAGACAGATACTATGGCTACACCTTC; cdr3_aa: CASNEDRYYGYTF
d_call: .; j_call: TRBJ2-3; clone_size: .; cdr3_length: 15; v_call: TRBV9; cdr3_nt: TGTGCCAGCAGCGTAGAGGGGGGAGTCACAGATACGCAGTATTTT; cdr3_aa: CASSVEGGVTDTQYF
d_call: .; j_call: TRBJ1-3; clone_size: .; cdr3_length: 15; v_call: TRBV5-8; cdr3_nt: TGTGCCAGCAGCCCGGGACACCACTCTGGAAACACCATATATTTT; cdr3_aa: CASSPGHHSGNTIYF
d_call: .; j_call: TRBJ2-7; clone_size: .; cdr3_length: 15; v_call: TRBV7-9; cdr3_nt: TGTGCCAGCAGCTTGGGGTGGGGGGAAACCTACGAGCAGTACTTC; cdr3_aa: CASSLGWGETYEQYF
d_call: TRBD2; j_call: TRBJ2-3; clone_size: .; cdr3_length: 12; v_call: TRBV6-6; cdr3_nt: TGTGCCAGCAGCCCTAGCGGGGGGGCCAGGGATTTT; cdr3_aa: CASSPSGGARDF
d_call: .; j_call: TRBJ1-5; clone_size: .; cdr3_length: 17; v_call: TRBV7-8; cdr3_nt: TGTGCCAGCAGCCGAGCGGGGGGGAGGTATAGCAATCAGCCCCAGCATTTT; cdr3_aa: CASSRAGGRYSNQPQHF
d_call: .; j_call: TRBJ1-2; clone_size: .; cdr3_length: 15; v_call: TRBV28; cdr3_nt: TGTGCCAGCAGTTTTCTGGGGGGGTCCAACTATGGCTACACCTTC; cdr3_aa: CASSFLGGSNYGYTF
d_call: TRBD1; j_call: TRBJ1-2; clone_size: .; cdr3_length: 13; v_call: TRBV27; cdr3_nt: TGTGCCAGCAGGAATCAGGGGGCGCGTGGCTACACCTTC; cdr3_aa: CASRNQGARGYTF
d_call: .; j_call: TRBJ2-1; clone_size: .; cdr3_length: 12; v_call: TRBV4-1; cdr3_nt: TGCGCCAGCAGTACCGGGGCCGGTGAGCAGTTCTTC; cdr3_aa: CASSTGAGEQFF
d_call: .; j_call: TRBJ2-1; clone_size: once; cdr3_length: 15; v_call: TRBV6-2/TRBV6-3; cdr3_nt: TGTGCCAGCAGTTATTCGGGACGACCGGGTAATGAGCAGTTCTTC; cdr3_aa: CASSYSGRPGNEQFF
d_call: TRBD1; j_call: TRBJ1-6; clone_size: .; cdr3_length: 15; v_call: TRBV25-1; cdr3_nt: TGTGCCAGCACCCCCGGCGGGACAGTGAATTCACCCCTCCACTTT; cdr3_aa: CASTPGGTVNSPLHF
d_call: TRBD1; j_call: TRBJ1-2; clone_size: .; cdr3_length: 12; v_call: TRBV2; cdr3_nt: TGTGCCTCGAAGACAGGGGGCCTAGGCTACACCTTC; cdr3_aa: CASKTGGLGYTF